This note documents a single T cell receptor beta chain sequence. The antigen remains unidentified. This sample was taken from a study of T cells after yellow fever vaccination. Study-wide background: Those fractions that held only low numbers of cells were prepared using the SMART-Seq v4 Ultra Low Input RNA kit. Whole-study results and caveats: Reappearance after the booster was seen for most primary-vaccination clones, at 95% to 97% CD4 and roughly 90% CD8.

V was pared by 3 bases and J by 4 bases, with 8 bases between. The CDR3 is 12 residues long. The germline gives CDR1 SGHRS, CDR2 YFSETQ. TCRdb passed the 5' RACE reads through MiXCR, listing each CDR3 protein once. The repertoire holds about 630,000 distinct CDR3 sequences, 9% to 15% seen once, with under 15% in the top ten. Sequenced material: PBMCs, taken on the day of the yellow fever booster vaccination. The chain employs TRBV5-1 and TRBJ2-7, with D possibly being TRBD2 (6 bases). This clonotype was sampled from a man between 25 and 39 years old who received the YFV17D yellow fever vaccine. CDR3 protein: CASSWGEYEQYF. CDR3 DNA sequence: TGCGCCAGCAGCTGGGGGGAGTACGAGCAGTACTTC.